This TCR beta chain was recorded in a study of blood T cell repertoires in COVID-19. Across the study: Sources were T cells, B-cell-depleted T cells, or PBMCs; the material itself was cDNA or gDNA.

Assay: immunoSEQ multiplex PCR; the TCRdb copy retains only in-frame clones and omits some. The sample lists roughly 160,000 clones, approximately 81% occurring once. Enrollment of patients from Seattle took place during active infection, with longitudinal follow-up. What was sequenced was peripheral blood. This sequence originates from a woman between 50 and 59 years old with COVID-19, enrolled during active disease.

In DNA form, the CDR3 reads TGTGCCAGCAGCTTAGCGCACAGGGGAAGCTACGAGCAGTACTTC. This encodes CASSLAHRGSYEQYF. The rearrangement joins TRBV7-2 to TRBJ2-7; 7 bases fit TRBD1. Trimming removed 0 bases from V and 3 bases from J; junction bases left unmatched: 5. This CDR3 comprises 15 residues. CDR1 SGHTA and CDR2 FQGNSA come from the germline V gene.